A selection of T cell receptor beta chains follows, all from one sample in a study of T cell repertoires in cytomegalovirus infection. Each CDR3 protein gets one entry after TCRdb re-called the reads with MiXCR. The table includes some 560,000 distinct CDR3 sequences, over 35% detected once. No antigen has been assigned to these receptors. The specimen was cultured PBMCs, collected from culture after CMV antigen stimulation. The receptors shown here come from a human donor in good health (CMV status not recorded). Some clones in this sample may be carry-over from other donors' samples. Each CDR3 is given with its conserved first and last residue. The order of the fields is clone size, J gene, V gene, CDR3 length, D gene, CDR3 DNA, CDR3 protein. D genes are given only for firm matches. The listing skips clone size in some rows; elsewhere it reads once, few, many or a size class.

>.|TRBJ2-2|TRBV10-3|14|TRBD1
TGTGCCGTCCAAACAGGGGCCCGCACCGGGGAGCTGTTTTTT
CAVQTGARTGELFF
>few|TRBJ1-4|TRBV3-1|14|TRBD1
TGTGCCAGCAGTCACAGGGGAAATAATGAAAAACTGTTTTTT
CASSHRGNNEKLFF
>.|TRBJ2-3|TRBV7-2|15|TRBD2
TGTGCCAGCAGCAAAGGGACTAGCGGGGGGGGTACGCAGTATTTT
CASSKGTSGGGTQYF
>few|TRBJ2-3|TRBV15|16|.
TGTGCCACCAGCAGACAAGAGTACACTAGCACAGATACGCAGTATTTT
CATSRQEYTSTDTQYF
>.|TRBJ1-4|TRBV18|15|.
TGTGCCAGCCGCGGTAGGGCTTTGGAAGGGGAAAAACTGTTTTTT
CASRGRALEGEKLFF
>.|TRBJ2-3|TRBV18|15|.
TGTGCCAGCTCACCACCGGCAGGGACGATCCCTACGCAGTATTTT
CASSPPAGTIPTQYF
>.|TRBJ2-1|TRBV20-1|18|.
TGCAGTGCTAGAGTGCGATCCTCGGAGGGTGGTACATACAATGAGCAGTTCTTC
CSARVRSSEGGTYNEQFF
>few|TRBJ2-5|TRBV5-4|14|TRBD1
TGTGCCAGCAGTCAACCGGGACAGAAAGAGACCCAGTACTTC
CASSQPGQKETQYF
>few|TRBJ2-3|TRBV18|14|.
TGTGCCAGCTCACCTGGACCCGAAGGAGATACGCAGTATTTT
CASSPGPEGDTQYF
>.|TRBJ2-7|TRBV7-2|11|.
TGTGCCAGCAGCTTAGCGGTCAAGCAGTACTTC
CASSLAVKQYF
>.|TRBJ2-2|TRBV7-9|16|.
TGTGCCAGCAGCCCTCCACTAATTATACGCGGAGGGGAGCTGTTTTTT
CASSPPLIIRGGELFF
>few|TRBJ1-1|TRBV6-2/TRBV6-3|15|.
TGTGCCAGCAGCCTTCCCACGGGGATGAACACTGAAGCTTTCTTT
CASSLPTGMNTEAFF
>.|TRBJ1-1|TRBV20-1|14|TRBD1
TGCAGTGCACGGACAGGTCCCTGGAACACTGAAGCTTTCTTT
CSARTGPWNTEAFF
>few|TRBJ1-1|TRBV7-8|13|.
TGTGCCAGCAGCCCTCAAAGGCAAACTGAAGCTTTCTTT
CASSPQRQTEAFF
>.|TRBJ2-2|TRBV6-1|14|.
TGTGCCCCGTTGCGGCGGGGGAACACCGGGGAGCTGTTTTTT
CAPLRRGNTGELFF
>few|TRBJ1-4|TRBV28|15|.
TGTGCCAGCAGTTTGCCTGGGACATCGAATGAAAAACTGTTTTTT
CASSLPGTSNEKLFF
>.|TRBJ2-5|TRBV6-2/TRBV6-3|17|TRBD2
TGTGCCAGCAGTTATCGGGGGCTAGCGGGTACTCAAGAGACCCAGTACTTC
CASSYRGLAGTQETQYF
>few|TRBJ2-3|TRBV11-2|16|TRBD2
TGTGCCAGCAGCCGACCATTGCCACTAGCGGGAAAGCGTAAATATTTT
CASSRPLPLAGKRKYF
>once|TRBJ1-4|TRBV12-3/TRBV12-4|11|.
TGTGCCAGCAAAACTAATGAAAAACTGTTTTTT
CASKTNEKLFF
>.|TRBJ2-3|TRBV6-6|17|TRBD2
TGTGCCAGCAGTTACCCGATTGTAGCGGGGGGGCTAGATACGCAGTATTTT
CASSYPIVAGGLDTQYF
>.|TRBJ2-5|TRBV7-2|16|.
TGTGCCAGCAGCTTAGCGTGGGGGGAGTCTCAAGAGACCCAGTACTTC
CASSLAWGESQETQYF
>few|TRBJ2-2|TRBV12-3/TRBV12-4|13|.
TGTGCCAGCCTCAGACAGAACACCGGGGAGCTGTTTTTT
CASLRQNTGELFF
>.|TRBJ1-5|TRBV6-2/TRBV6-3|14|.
TGTGCCAGCACCAACCCAATTTATGAAGGGCCCCAGCATTTT
CASTNPIYEGPQHF
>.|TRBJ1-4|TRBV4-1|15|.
TGCGCCAGCAGCCAACCGCGTGGGGCGAATGAAAAACTGTTTTTT
CASSQPRGANEKLFF
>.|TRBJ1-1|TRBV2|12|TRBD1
TGTGCCGGGAAGCAGGGGGACACTGAAGCTTTCTTT
CAGKQGDTEAFF
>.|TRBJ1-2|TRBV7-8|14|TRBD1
TGTGCCAGCAGCAAGGACAGGGTCGACTATGGCTACACCTTC
CASSKDRVDYGYTF
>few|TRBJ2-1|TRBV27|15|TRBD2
TGTGCCAGCAGTTTAGTAGCGGGGCGATACAATGAGCAGTTCTTC
CASSLVAGRYNEQFF
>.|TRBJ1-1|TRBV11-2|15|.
TGTGCCAGCAGCGGGTGGGGCAGCATGAACACTGAAGCTTTCTTT
CASSGWGSMNTEAFF
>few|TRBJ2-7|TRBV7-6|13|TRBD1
TGTGCCAGCAGCCCACACAGGGGGCGAGAGCAGTACTTC
CASSPHRGREQYF
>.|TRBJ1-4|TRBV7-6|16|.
TGTGCCAGCAGCTCGGACGGGGGGTCAACTAATGAAAAACTGTTTTTT
CASSSDGGSTNEKLFF
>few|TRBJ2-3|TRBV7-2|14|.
TGTGCCAGCAGCCCCTACCTGAGCACAGATACGCAGTATTTT
CASSPYLSTDTQYF
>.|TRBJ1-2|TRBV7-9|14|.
TGTGCCAGCAGCCTAGGGATTTCGGCAGATGGCTACACCTTC
CASSLGISADGYTF
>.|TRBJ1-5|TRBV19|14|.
TGTGCCAGTAGTATAGGTCACCCCCTTCAGCCCCAGCATTTT
CASSIGHPLQPQHF
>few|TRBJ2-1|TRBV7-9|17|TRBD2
TGTGCCAGCAGCACTCGGGCGGGGAGCGGGAGGGCCCATGAGCAGTTCTTC
CASSTRAGSGRAHEQFF
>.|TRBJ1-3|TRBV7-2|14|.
TGTGCCAGCAGCTTCCCGGGGGCTAGGAACACCATATATTTT
CASSFPGARNTIYF
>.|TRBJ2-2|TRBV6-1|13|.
TGTGCCAGCAGAGAGACAGGCCACGGGGAGCTGTTTTTT
CASRETGHGELFF
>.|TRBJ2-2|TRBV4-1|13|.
TGCGCCACTCGAAGGACGGCCACCGGGGAGCTGTTTTTT
CATRRTATGELFF
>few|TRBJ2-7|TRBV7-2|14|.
TGTGCCAGCAGCTCCATCGGGGTCTCCTACGAGCAGTACTTC
CASSSIGVSYEQYF
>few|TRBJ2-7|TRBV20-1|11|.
TGCAGTGCTAGAACAGGTTACGAGCAGTACTTC
CSARTGYEQYF
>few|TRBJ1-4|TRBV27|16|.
TGTGCCAGCAGGCCTATCCAGGGGAAGACTAATGAAAAACTGTTTTTT
CASRPIQGKTNEKLFF
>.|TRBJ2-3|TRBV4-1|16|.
TGCGCCAGCAGCCAATTGTTGGGAGCGGGCACAGATACGCAGTATTTT
CASSQLLGAGTDTQYF
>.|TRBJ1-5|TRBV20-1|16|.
TGCAGTGCTAGGGATGGGCAGCGAGGGAGCAATCAGCCCCAGCATTTT
CSARDGQRGSNQPQHF
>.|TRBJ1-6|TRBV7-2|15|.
TGTGCCAGCAGCTTAGAAGGACGGTTTAATTCACCCCTCCACTTT
CASSLEGRFNSPLHF
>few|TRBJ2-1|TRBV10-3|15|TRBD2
TGTGCCATCAGCCTTCTAGCGGGAGGTCGGAATGAGCAGTTCTTC
CAISLLAGGRNEQFF
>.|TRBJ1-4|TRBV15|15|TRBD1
TGTGCCACCAGCAGAGCGGACAGGGTGAGGGAAAAACTGTTTTTT
CATSRADRVREKLFF
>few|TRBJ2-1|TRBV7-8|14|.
TGTGCCAGCAGCGTCAGAGAACTAGCCAATGAGCAGTTCTTC
CASSVRELANEQFF
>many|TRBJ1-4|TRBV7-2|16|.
TGTGCCAGCAGCTTAAGACAGGTTTCAACTAATGAAAAACTGTTTTTT
CASSLRQVSTNEKLFF
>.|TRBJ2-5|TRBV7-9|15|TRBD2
TGTGCCAGCAGCTCAGTAGCGGGAGGGGGAGAGACCCAGTACTTC
CASSSVAGGGETQYF